This T cell receptor (beta chain) derives from a study of T cells in Graves' hyperthyroidism and ophthalmopathy. General study results and limits: Blood held most thyroid clonotypes expanded above 0.001 frequency.

Using RNA transcripts as the source, TCR beta CDR3 regions were amplified. Researchers ran a first-round RT-PCR on the TCR CDR3 using the HTBI primer set. MiXCR was run by TCRdb on the multiplex PCR reads, yielding one entry per CDR3 protein. The sample includes around 400,000 distinct CDR3 sequences, approximately 14% seen only once; the top ten take 25% to 35%. The CDR3 has 16 amino acids. The V end lost 0 bases, the J end lost 9 bases, and 21 bases lay between the germline ends. The germline V gene encodes CDR1 KGHSH and CDR2 LQKENI. Hyperthyroidism patients were newly diagnosed, had disease duration under 2 months, and were aged 18 to 65 years. Uncontrolled infection, other autoimmune disease, pregnancy or lactation led to exclusion. Orbital computed tomography, thyroid ultrasound, serum thyroxine and TRAb, and clinical symptoms together informed the diagnoses. This clonotype came up a few times. Antigen unknown.

The sample consisted of blood. The TCR sequence derives from a woman younger than 30 with Graves' hyperthyroidism that later progressed to Graves' ophthalmopathy. The chain joins TRBV18 to TRBJ2-7, with D tentatively TRBD2 (7 bases). DNA of the CDR3: TGTGCCAGCTCACCACCGGGAGGGTTAACAGGGAAGGCGCAGTACTTC. Translated, it gives CASSPPGGLTGKAQYF.